This T cell receptor (beta chain) was sequenced during a study of blood T cell repertoires in COVID-19. Study details: Material from acute and convalescent COVID-19 was sourced from the United States, Italy and Spain. PBMCs, B-cell-depleted T cells, or T cells were the source of the cDNA or gDNA that made up the material.

V shed 7 bases and J shed 8 bases, with 20 bases lying between them. The CDR3 is 14 residues long. The germline V gene has CDR1 SEHNR and CDR2 FQNEAQ (reference sequence). How the authors handled the data: It was from reference gene primer amplification that nucleated cell counts were estimated. Libraries were prepared by immunoSEQ multiplex PCR; TCRdb keeps only in-frame clonotypes and omits some of them. The DNA was the basis for D and trimming; V, J and clone size are from that table. The sample lists under 200,000 clones, about 87% occurring once. The chain is built from TRBV7-9 and TRBJ1-2; D possibly corresponds to TRBD1 (6 bases). The receptor comes from a man in his late teens or twenties with active or convalescent COVID-19. The sequencing input was peripheral blood. DNA of the CDR3: TGTGCCAGCACCCCTGGGGCAGGGGACGGGGGCTACACCTTC. This encodes CASTPGAGDGGYTF.